This T cell receptor beta chain was sequenced during a study of cytomegalovirus exposure and HLA in healthy donors. Study-level background: The study's early data release held 80 million to 95 million unique TCRs from HLA-typed donors.

Study-wide results and limits: In a later analysis, parvovirus B19, influenza, CMV and Epstein-Barr virus appeared linked to several top co-occurrence clusters. A list of approximately 150 TCR beta chains associated with cytomegalovirus was given.

This CDR3 comprises 13 residues. Germline V gene lookup returns CDR1 SGHRS and CDR2 YFSETQ. The germline V and J ends were trimmed by 0 bases and 2 bases, with 5 bases remaining between them. As to this clone: Its antigen remains unidentified. Other DNA variants within this sample encode the same CDR3.

The PCR made use of 60 Vbeta and 13 Jbeta primers. Produced via immunoSEQ multiplex PCR; TCRdb's table is partial and in-frame only. The data contain approximately 150,000 clones, 80% of them seen just once; the ten biggest clones take up less than 9%. The V gene is TRBV5-1, the J gene TRBJ1-1; D is unresolved. Sequencing used PBMCs. The sequence was collected from a man aged 25-40 years in good health and CMV-seropositive. This CDR3 reads CASSLGGNTEAFF. CDR3 nucleotide sequence: TGCGCCAGCAGCTTGGGCGGCAACACTGAAGCTTTCTTT.